The clone carrying this T cell receptor (beta chain) is medium-sized within its sample. No antigen is known for it. How the authors handled the data: Built for papillary thyroid cancer, a distant-metastasis classifier drew on CDR3 differences across clinicopathological groups. Via MiXCR, TCRdb re-called the PCR reads. None of the V and J calls come from the authors' own analysis; TCRdb made them. Of about 15,000 clones listed, over 3.5% are singletons. The data stem from a study of metastatic and nonmetastatic thyroid tumors. Whole-study context: Where malignant and benign thyroid patients were concerned, repertoires were compared across blood and tumor or nodule tissue.

The CDR3 totals 13 residues. Between the trimmed V and J ends, which lost 0 bases and 7 bases, there was a span of 8 bases. CDR1 KGHDR and CDR2 SFDVKD come from the germline V gene. Thyroid surgery was preceded by no treatment in any patient. Study-wide points: According to reports, the diversity of TCR beta was significantly higher in malignant thyroid tumors than in benign nodules, and this held in both blood and tumor samples.

The chain employs TRBV24-1 and TRBJ1-2; a possible D gene is TRBD1 (5 bases). This TCR was sampled from a female donor with papillary thyroid cancer or a benign thyroid nodule (not recorded which). Some clones in this sample may be carry-over from other donors' samples. Sequenced material: tumor tissue. The CDR3 sequence is CATSDLGGAGYTF. The CDR3 DNA reads as TGTGCCACCAGTGATTTGGGGGGAGCTGGCTACACCTTC.